This T cell receptor (beta chain) was profiled in a study of beta chain features in type 1 diabetes. Trimming left V 6 bases short and J 1 base short, with 9 bases between. Germline loops: CDR1 KGHSH, CDR2 LQKENI. The CDR3 loop spans 13 amino acids. Since all of the isolated RNA was reverse transcribed, expressed TCRB transcripts were what got sequenced. Measured with immunoSEQ multiplex PCR; TCRdb has only the in-frame clones, and not every one. The sample includes under 800,000 clones, less than 20% of them seen just once. Concerning this clone: The antigen is unknown. Other DNA variants within this sample encode the same CDR3.

Study-wide results and caveats: Patients showed naive, central memory and Treg TCRB repertoires that appeared more similar than those of healthy donors. VDJ junctions in type 1 diabetes patients carried more deletions and fewer insertions.

The chain links TRBV18 to TRBJ1-1, with D uncertain. The TCR was taken from a man between 18 and 29 years old in good health. Sequencing was carried out using naive CD4+ T cells from blood. The CDR3 is CASSPGRNTEAFF. As DNA, the CDR3 is TGTGCCAGCTCCCCCGGGAGGAACACTGAAGCTTTCTTT.